The 5 T cell receptor beta chains reported below all come from one sample, sequenced in a study of blood T cells in healthy people across ages. A sample-barcoded 5' primer and a J-beta primer mix were used in a second PCR of roughly 7 to 11 cycles. TCRdb ran MiXCR on the 5' RACE reads and lists one entry per CDR3 protein. The data contain 1 million to 1.2 million distinct CDR3 sequences, more than 30% of them singletons. Specimen: blood. All receptors come from a man aged 18 to 30 in good health.

This chain joins TRBV20-1 and TRBJ2-5; no clear D. CDR1 is DFQATT, CDR2 SNEGSKA, per germline (reference sequence). V was cut by 0 bases and J by 11 bases, with 19 bases left in between. CDR3 size: 14 residues. In DNA form, the CDR3 reads TGCAGTGCTAGAGAGGATCGGTTCGAGGTGGAGCAGTACTTC. Translation gives CSAREDRFEVEQYF.

This clonotype was seen more than once but under ten times. The chain combines TRBV5-6 with TRBJ2-7, with D tentatively TRBD1 (5 bases). Trimming left V 4 bases short and J 2 bases short, with 10 bases between. Germline values: CDR1 SGHDT, CDR2 YYEEEE. The CDR3 loop spans 13 amino acids. CDR3 in DNA: TGTGCCAGCAGCGATGGACAAACCTACGAGCAGTACTTC. Translating it yields CASSDGQTYEQYF.

V usage is TRBV5-1 and J usage is TRBJ1-4, with D unresolved. Germline V gene sequence: CDR1 SGHRS, CDR2 YFSETQ. CDR3 length: 16 amino acids. V lost 1 base to trimming and J lost 0 bases, with 10 bases between them. This chain's CDR3 is CASSLSTSATNEKLFF. The CDR3 coding sequence is TGCGCCAGCAGCTTGTCCACATCCGCAACTAATGAAAAACTGTTTTTT.

This clonotype occurred once. The gene calls are TRBV20-1 and TRBJ2-7, with 7 bases identical to TRBD2. The CDR3 runs 14 residues. CDR1 is DFQATT, CDR2 SNEGSKA, per germline (reference sequence). J gave up 7 bases and V 3 bases, and 12 bases lay outside the gene matches. The CDR3 region is CSARRGLGMNEQYF. DNA for the CDR3: TGCAGTGCTAGGCGCGGACTAGGTATGAATGAGCAGTACTTC.

The chain's CDR3 is CASSQGTSGQETQYF. In DNA form, the CDR3 reads TGTGCCAGCAGCCAGGGGACTAGCGGGCAAGAGACCCAGTACTTC. The chain is built from TRBV3-1 and TRBJ2-5, with TRBD2 matching 12 bases. The CDR3 length is 15 residues. V lost 3 bases and J lost 2; bases outside the gene matches: 1. Germline V gene sequence: CDR1 LGHDT, CDR2 YNNKEL (reference sequence).